The T cell receptor beta chain under discussion was sequenced for a study of blood T cell repertoires in COVID-19. Study at large: Samples taken during acute and convalescent COVID-19 were collected in the United States, Italy and Spain. In each case, the material was cDNA or gDNA derived from T cells, B-cell-depleted T cells, or PBMCs.

Germline V lookup: CDR1 KGHSH, CDR2 LQKENI. The CDR3 spans 15 residues. J lost 2 bases, V lost 3 bases, and 3 bases had no gene match. Study processing details: Amplified reference gene primers provided the basis for estimating nucleated cell counts. The repertoire was sequenced with immunoSEQ multiplex PCR; TCRdb's copy has only in-frame clones and lacks some. V, J and clone size derive from that table, while D and trimming were established from the DNA sequence. The sample has 370,000 or so clones, 81% seen once. A few counts support this clone. The sequencing sample was made of peripheral blood. The V and J genes are TRBV18 and TRBJ1-2; 10 bases map to TRBD1. This sequence was found in a human donor with acute or convalescent COVID-19. The donor label of this sample is uncertain. The CDR3 loop is CASSPQTGGNYGYTF. The CDR3 nucleotides read TGTGCCAGCTCACCTCAGACAGGGGGCAACTATGGCTACACCTTC.